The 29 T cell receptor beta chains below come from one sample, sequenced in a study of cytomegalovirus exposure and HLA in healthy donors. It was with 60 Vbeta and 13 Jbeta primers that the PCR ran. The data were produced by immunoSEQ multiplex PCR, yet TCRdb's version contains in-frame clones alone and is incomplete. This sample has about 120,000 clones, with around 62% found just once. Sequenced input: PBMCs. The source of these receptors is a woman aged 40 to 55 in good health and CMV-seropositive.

The CDR3 nucleotides are TGCGCCAGCCGCCGGAAGTCGACTAGCGGGACCGTCTGGCAAGAGACCCAGTACTTC. Protein product: CASRRKSTSGTVWQETQYF. V and J are TRBV5-1 and TRBJ2-5, with TRBD2 matching over 11 bases. The CDR3 length is 19 residues. Germline trimming cut 7 bases from V and 2 bases from J; bases unmatched to any gene: 19. The V gene's germline CDR1 is SGHRS and CDR2 YFSETQ.

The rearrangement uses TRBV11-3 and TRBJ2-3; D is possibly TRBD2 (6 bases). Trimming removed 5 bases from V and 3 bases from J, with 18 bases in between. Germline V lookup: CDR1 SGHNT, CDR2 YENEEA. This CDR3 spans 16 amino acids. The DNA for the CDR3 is TGTGCCAGCAGCCCGGGGGTGGTCCGCGGGACAGATACGCAGTATTTT. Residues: CASSPGVVRGTDTQYF.

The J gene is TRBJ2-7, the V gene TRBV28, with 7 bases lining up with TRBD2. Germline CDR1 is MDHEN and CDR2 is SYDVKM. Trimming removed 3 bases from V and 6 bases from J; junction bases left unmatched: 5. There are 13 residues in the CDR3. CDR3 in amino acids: CASSFLGGFEQYF. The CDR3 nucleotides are TGTGCCAGCAGTTTTCTGGGAGGGTTCGAGCAGTACTTC.

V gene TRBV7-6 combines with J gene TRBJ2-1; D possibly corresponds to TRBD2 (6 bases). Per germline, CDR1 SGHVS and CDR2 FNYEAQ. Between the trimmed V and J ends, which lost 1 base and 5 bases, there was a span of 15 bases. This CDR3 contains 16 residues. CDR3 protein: CASSLVLEGPHNEQFF. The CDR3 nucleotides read TGTGCCAGCAGCTTAGTACTGGAGGGCCCACACAATGAGCAGTTCTTC.

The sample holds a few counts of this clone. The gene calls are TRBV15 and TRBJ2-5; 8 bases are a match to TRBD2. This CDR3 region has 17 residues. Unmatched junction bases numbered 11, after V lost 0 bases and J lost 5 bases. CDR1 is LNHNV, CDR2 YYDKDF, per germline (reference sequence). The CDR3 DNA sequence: TGTGCCACCAGCAGAGATTCCAAGCGGGAGTTAATCGAGACCCAGTACTTC. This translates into CATSRDSKRELIETQYF.

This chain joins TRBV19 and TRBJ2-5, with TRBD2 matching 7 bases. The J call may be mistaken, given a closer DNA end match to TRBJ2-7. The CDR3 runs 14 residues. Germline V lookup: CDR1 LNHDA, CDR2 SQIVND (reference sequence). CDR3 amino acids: CASSMASGSYEQYF. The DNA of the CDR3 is TGTGCCAGTAGTATGGCTAGCGGATCCTACGAGCAGTACTTC.

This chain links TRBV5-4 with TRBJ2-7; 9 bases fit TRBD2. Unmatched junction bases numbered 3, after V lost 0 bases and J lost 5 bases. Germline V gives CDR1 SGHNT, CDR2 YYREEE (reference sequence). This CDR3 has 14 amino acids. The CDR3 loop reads CASSLDSGSHEQYF. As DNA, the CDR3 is TGTGCCAGCAGCTTGGATAGCGGGAGCCACGAGCAGTACTTC.

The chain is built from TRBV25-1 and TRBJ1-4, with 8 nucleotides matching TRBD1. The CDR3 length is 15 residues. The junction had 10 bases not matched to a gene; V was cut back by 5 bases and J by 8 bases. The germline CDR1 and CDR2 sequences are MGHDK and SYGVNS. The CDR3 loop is CASSSSGGGLEKLFF. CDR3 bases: TGTGCCAGCAGTTCCTCAGGGGGCGGTCTGGAAAAACTGTTTTTT.

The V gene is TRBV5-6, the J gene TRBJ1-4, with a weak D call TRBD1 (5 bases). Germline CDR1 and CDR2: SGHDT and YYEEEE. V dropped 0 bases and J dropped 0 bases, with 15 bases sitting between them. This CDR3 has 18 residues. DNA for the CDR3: TGTGCCAGCAGCTTGGTCGTCGGGGGAGTGGCAACTAATGAAAAACTGTTTTTT. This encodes CASSLVVGGVATNEKLFF.

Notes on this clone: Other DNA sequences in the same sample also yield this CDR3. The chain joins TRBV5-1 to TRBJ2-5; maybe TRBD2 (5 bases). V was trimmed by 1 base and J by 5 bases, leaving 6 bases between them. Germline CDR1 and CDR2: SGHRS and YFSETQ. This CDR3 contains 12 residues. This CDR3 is CASSLPGETQYF. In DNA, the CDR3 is TGCGCCAGCAGCTTGCCGGGGGAGACCCAGTACTTC.

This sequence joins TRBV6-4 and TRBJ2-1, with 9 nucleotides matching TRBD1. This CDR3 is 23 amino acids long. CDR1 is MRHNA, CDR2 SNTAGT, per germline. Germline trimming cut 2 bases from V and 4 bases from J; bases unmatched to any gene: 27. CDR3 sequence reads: CASSDPGTGPSYKLGLQYNEQFF. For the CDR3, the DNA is TGTGCCAGCAGTGACCCCGGGACAGGGCCCTCTTATAAACTAGGGCTCCAATACAATGAGCAGTTCTTC.

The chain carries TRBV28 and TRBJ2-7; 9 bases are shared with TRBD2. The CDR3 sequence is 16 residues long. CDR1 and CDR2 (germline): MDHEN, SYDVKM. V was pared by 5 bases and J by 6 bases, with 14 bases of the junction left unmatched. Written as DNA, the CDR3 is TGTGCCAGCAGTACCCCTGGGGCGGGAGGGCCGGTCGAGCAGTACTTC. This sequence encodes CASSTPGAGGPVEQYF.

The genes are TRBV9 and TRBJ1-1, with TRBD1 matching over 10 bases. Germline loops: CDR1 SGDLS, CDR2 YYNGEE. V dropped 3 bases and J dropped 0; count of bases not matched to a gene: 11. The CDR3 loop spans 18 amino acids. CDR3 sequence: CASSAGVTGGAVNTEAFF. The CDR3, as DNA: TGTGCCAGCAGCGCTGGGGTGACAGGGGGCGCGGTGAACACTGAAGCTTTCTTT.

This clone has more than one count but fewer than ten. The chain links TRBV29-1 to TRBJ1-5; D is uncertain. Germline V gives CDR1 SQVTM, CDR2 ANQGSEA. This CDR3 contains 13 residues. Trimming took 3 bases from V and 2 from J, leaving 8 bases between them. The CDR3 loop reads CSVEEEGNQPQHF. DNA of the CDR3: TGCAGCGTTGAGGAGGAGGGCAATCAGCCCCAGCATTTT.

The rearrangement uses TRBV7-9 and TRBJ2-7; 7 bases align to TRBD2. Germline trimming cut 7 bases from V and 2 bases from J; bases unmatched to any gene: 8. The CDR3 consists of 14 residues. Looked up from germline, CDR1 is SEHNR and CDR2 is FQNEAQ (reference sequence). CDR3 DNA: TGTGCCAGCACCATAGCCCGGGGGGCCTACGAGCAGTACTTC. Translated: CASTIARGAYEQYF.

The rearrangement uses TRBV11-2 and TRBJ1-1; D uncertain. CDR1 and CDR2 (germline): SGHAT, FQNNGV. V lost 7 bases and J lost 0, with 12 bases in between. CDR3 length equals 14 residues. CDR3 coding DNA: TGTGCCAGCACCCCAGAATTCATGAACACTGAAGCTTTCTTT. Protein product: CASTPEFMNTEAFF.

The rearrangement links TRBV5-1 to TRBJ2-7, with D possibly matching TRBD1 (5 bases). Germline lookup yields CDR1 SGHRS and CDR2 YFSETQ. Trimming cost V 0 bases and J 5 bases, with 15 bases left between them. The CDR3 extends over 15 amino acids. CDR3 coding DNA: TGCGCCAGCAGCTTGGAGCCAGGGCCCATCAACGAGCAGTACTTC. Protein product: CASSLEPGPINEQYF. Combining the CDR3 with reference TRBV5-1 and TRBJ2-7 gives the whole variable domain KAGVTQTPRYLIKTRGQQVTLSCSPISGHRSVSWYQQTPGQGLQFLFEYFSETQRNKGNFPGRFSGRQFSNSRSEMNVSTLELGDSALYLCASSLEPGPINEQYFGPGTRLTVT.

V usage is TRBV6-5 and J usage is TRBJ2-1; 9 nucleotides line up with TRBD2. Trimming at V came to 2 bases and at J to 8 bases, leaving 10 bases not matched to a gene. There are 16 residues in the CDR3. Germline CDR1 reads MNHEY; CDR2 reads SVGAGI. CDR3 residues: CASSYGREGLDDEQFF. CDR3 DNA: TGTGCCAGCAGTTACGGGCGGGAGGGCCTTGACGATGAGCAGTTCTTC.

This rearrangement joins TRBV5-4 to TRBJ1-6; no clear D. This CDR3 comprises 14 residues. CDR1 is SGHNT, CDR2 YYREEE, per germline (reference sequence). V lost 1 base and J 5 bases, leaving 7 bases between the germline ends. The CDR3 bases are TGTGCCAGCAGCTTGCGGTCCGATAATTCACCCCTCCACTTT. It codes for CASSLRSDNSPLHF.

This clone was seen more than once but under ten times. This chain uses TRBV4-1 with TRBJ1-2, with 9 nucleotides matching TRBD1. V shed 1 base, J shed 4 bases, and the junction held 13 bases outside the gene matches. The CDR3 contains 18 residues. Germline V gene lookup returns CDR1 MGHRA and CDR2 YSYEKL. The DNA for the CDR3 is TGCGCCAGCAGCCAAGTACCCACTGGACAGGGGTACAGCTATGGCTACACCTTC. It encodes CASSQVPTGQGYSYGYTF.

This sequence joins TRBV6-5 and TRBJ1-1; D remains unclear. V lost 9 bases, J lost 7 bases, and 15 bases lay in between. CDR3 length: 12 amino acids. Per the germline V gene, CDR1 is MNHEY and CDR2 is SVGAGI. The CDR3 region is CASQRPGFEAFF. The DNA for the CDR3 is TGTGCCAGTCAAAGGCCGGGGTTTGAAGCTTTCTTT.

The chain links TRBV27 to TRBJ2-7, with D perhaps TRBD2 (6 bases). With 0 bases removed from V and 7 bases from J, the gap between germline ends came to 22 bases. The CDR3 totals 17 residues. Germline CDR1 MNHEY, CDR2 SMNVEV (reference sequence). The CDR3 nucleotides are TGTGCCAGCAGTTTATCTAGAGCGGTGGGAGGCCTCGAGGAGCAGTACTTC. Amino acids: CASSLSRAVGGLEEQYF.

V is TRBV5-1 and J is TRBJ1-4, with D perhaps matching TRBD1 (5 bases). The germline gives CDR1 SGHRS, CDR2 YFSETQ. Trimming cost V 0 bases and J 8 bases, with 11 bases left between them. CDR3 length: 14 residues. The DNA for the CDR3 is TGCGCCAGCAGCTTGGGACAGACAAACGAAAAACTGTTTTTT. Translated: CASSLGQTNEKLFF.

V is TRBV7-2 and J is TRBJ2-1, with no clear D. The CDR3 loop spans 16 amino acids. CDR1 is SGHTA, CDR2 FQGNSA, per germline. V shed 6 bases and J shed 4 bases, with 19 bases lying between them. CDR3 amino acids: CASSPADLTGYNEQFF. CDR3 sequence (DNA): TGTGCCAGCAGTCCCGCCGACCTGACTGGATACAATGAGCAGTTCTTC. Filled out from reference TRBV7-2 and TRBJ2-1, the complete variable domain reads GAGVSQSPSNKVTEKGKDVELRCDPISGHTALYWYRQSLGQGLEFLIYFQGNSAPDKSGLPSDRFSAERTGGSVSTLTIQRTQQEDSAVYLCASSPADLTGYNEQFFGPGTRLTVL.

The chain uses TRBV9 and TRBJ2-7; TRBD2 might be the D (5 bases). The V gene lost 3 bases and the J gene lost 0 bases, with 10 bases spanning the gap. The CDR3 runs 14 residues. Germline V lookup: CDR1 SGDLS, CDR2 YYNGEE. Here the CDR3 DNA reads TGTGCCAGCAGCGCGAGCGGTTTCTCCTACGAGCAGTACTTC. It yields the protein CASSASGFSYEQYF.

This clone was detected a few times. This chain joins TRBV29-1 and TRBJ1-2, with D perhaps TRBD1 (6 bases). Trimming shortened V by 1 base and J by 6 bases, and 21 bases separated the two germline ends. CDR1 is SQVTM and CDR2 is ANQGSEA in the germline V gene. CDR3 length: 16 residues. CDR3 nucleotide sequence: TGCAGCGTTGAAGGCGGGGGACAAATAACTTCCCATGGCTACACCTTC. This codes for CSVEGGGQITSHGYTF.

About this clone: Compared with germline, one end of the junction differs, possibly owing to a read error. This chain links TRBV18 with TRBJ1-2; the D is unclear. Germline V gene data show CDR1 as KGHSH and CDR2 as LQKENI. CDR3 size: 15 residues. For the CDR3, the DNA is TGTACCAGCTCACCACCGGTAGGGAGAGCTGGTGGCTACACCTTC. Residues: CTSSPPVGRAGGYTF.

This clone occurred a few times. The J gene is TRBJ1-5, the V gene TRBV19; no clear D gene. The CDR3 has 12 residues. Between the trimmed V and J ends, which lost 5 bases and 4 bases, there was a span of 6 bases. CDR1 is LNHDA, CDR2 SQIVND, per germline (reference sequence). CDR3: CASSDKNQPQHF. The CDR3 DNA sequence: TGTGCCAGTAGTGACAAAAATCAGCCCCAGCATTTT.

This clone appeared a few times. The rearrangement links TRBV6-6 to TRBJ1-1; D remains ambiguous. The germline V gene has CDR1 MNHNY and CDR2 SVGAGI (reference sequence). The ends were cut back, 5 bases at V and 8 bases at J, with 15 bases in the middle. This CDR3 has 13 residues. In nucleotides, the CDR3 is TGTGCCAGCAGTAACGGACTTTTTAGCGAAGCTTTCTTT. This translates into CASSNGLFSEAFF.